The entry below describes one TCR beta chain. Fresh-frozen tumor tissue and more than two years of survival data were available for all. The assay was immunoSEQ multiplex PCR, and TCRdb's table has in-frame clones only and misses some. Here the sample spans about 38,000 clones, approximately 82% being singletons. This record belongs to a study of glioma-infiltrating T cells after dendritic cell vaccination. The CDR3 sequence is 15 residues long. From germline, CDR1 is MNHNY and CDR2 SVGAGI (reference sequence). Trimming stripped 6 bases from V and 2 bases from J, with 11 bases between. The J gene is TRBJ1-6, the V gene TRBV6-6, with no clear D. The sample consisted of blood, taken before dendritic cell vaccination. The receptor's source is a human donor with glioblastoma. The CDR3 DNA reads TGTGCCAGCAGCCGCCGGAGCGCCTATAATTCACCCCTCCACTTT. Protein product: CASSRRSAYNSPLHF.